The 8 T cell receptor beta chains reported below all come from one sample, sequenced in a study of radiotherapy plus CTLA-4 blockade in lung cancer. TCRdb's copy holds only in-frame clones and misses some; the assay was immunoSEQ multiplex PCR. Of about 1,500 clones listed, around 85% were seen once; the top ten hold roughly 9.1%. The sample consisted of tumor tissue, taken from a patient treated with radiotherapy plus ipilimumab. The source of these receptors is a human donor with non-small cell lung cancer who had a complete response to radiotherapy plus ipilimumab.

V and J are TRBV4-2 and TRBJ2-3, with D unclear. The V gene's germline CDR1 is LGHNA and CDR2 YNFKEQ. The length of the CDR3 is 14 residues. V was clipped by 4 bases and J by 0 bases, with 8 bases between them. The CDR3 nucleotides read TGTGCCAGCAGCCCCGGCGGCAGCACAGATACGCAGTATTTT. Amino acids: CASSPGGSTDTQYF.

The rearrangement links TRBV6-5 to TRBJ2-3, with D possibly TRBD2 on 5 matching bases. Germline lookup yields CDR1 MNHEY and CDR2 SVGAGI. V lost 6 bases and J 4 bases, leaving 14 bases between the germline ends. CDR3 length: 14 residues. CDR3 coding DNA: TGTGCCAGCAGAGCCACCGGAGGTTCAGATACGCAGTATTTT. Translated: CASRATGGSDTQYF.

With respect to this clone: The junction differs from germline at one of its ends, possibly a read error. The chain employs TRBV7-9 and TRBJ1-1; 7 bases align to TRBD1. The CDR3 is made up of 17 amino acids. CDR1 SEHNR and CDR2 FQNEAQ come from the germline V gene (reference sequence). The CDR3 spells CASSLDSWGQSNTEAFF. The CDR3 bases are TGTGCCAGCAGTTTAGATAGTTGGGGACAGAGTAACACTGAAGCTTTCTTT.

This clone showed up just once. The chain is built from TRBV2 and TRBJ2-7; 9 bases map to TRBD1. The germline gives CDR1 SNHLY, CDR2 FYNNEI. The J segment lost 6 bases and the V segment lost 4 bases, leaving 7 bases of the junction unmatched. The CDR3 runs 14 residues. The CDR3 DNA reads as TGTGCCAGCAGTGTAACAGGGGGCCTTAGCGAGCAGTACTTC. Residues: CASSVTGGLSEQYF.

This CDR3 is CASSFRRGSTEAFF. The CDR3 coding sequence is TGTGCCAGCAGCTTTAGGAGGGGGAGCACTGAAGCTTTCTTT. The rearrangement links TRBV6-5 to TRBJ1-1, with a tentative D call TRBD1 (6 bases). V lost 6 bases and J lost 4, with 15 bases in between. Germline V gene sequence: CDR1 MNHEY, CDR2 SVGAGI. The CDR3 is 14 amino acids.

The chain uses TRBV6-5 and TRBJ1-5; D gene uncertain. The germline gives CDR1 MNHEY, CDR2 SVGAGI. The V end was cut by 6 bases, the J end by 4 bases, with 10 bases between. This CDR3 has 13 amino acids. CDR3 nucleotides: TGTGCCAGCAGCTCCGACGGTAATCAGCCCCAGCATTTT. Its translation is CASSSDGNQPQHF.

V usage is TRBV9 and J usage is TRBJ2-3; TRBD2 might be the D (6 bases). Germline V gene lookup returns CDR1 SGDLS and CDR2 YYNGEE. V dropped 7 bases and J dropped 2 bases, with 17 bases sitting between them. There are 15 residues in the CDR3. In DNA, the CDR3 is TGTGCCAGCGGCCCGGGACTCTTGTACACAGATACGCAGTATTTT. The encoded protein is CASGPGLLYTDTQYF.

This chain links TRBV28 with TRBJ2-7; 7 nucleotides agree with TRBD2. The CDR3 loop spans 15 amino acids. V gave up 6 bases and J gave up 5 bases; unmatched junction bases: 13. Germline assignment: CDR1 MDHEN and CDR2 SYDVKM. The chain's CDR3 is CASRGGELAGDEQYF. The CDR3 DNA is TGTGCCAGCAGGGGGGGGGAACTAGCCGGCGACGAGCAGTACTTC.